This paragraph covers one TCR beta chain sequence. Antigen unknown. These data belong to a study of cytomegalovirus exposure and HLA in healthy donors. Across the whole study: Most genotyped donors, roughly 80% of 300 to 400, had Caucasian-associated genetic ancestry. The study, taken as a whole, reports: A prior analysis recorded that most TCR beta V segments were productive about 87% or about 30% of the time. Versus the approximately 700-donor mean, an Asian-associated ancestry cluster reportedly showed fewer N-insertions in a later analysis. Certain indistinguishable V segments, among them TRBV6-2 and TRBV6-3, were excluded.

The CDR3 runs to 14 residues. Trimming took 0 bases from V and 2 from J, leaving 8 bases between them. CDR1 is SGDLS, CDR2 YYNGEE, per germline. The PCR contained 60 Vbeta and 13 Jbeta primers. Sequencing used immunoSEQ multiplex PCR; TCRdb keeps in-frame clones, though not all of them. The sample has roughly 190,000 clones, 75% to 90% seen once; the top ten hold 6.3%. The V gene is TRBV9, the J gene TRBJ1-1, with D possibly being TRBD1 (5 bases). The origin of this receptor is a man aged 40-49 years in good health and CMV-seropositive. Sequenced: PBMCs. This CDR3 is CASSVGQTNTEAFF. CDR3 DNA: TGTGCCAGCAGCGTAGGACAGACCAACACTGAAGCTTTCTTT.